This note documents a single TCR beta chain sequence. Its cognate antigen has yet to be identified. Nothing much larger sits one base from this clone, and base qualities are not available. This entry is derived from a study of T cell changes during pregnancy in multiple sclerosis (dated by TCRdb to between 2019 and 2020). Describing the broader study: Changes in the T cell repertoire over the course of pregnancy were examined in this study in women with multiple sclerosis.

The protocol used for the library was the immunoSEQ multiplex PCR assay. This is the immuneACCESS table as TCRdb keeps it, with only in-frame sequences that have V and J called. A part of the clones is gone; compared with another copy, unresolved V genes explain less than half, and the rest is unexplained. The sample table records roughly 30,000 clones; under 90% of these occur just once. The ten largest account for 7% to 10% of the sample. Trimming at the junction amounts to 5 bases on V and 2 bases on J, and the germline ends lie 11 bases apart. The germline V gene encodes CDR1 MNHEY and CDR2 SVGAGI. The CDR3 numbers 14 residues from cysteine through phenylalanine. The retained sequence is limited to the CDR3, 42 bases, with the frame set at the first base.

This specimen was CD8+ T cells from peripheral blood mononuclear cells, taken after pregnancy. The receptor was derived from a female donor with multiple sclerosis, enrolled in a pregnancy study. The chain uses TRBV6-5 and TRBJ2-3; the D gene is possibly TRBD2, with 7 bases matching. The CDR3 protein is CASSPGGPTDTQYF. The nucleotides read TGTGCCAGCAGTCCCGGGGGGCCCACAGATACGCAGTATTTT.